The next 21 T cell receptor beta chains were all read from a single sample in a study of cytomegalovirus exposure and HLA in healthy donors (dated by TCRdb to the late 2010s). To prepare the library, the immunoSEQ multiplex PCR assay was applied. The source is immuneACCESS, and TCRdb retained only in-frame sequences with V and J called. Part of the clones is not carried over; for the studies checked, unresolved V genes explain less than half of this, and the remainder is unexplained. This sample is represented by around 350,000 clones; roughly 89% of them were singletons. The top ten clones comprise under 0.95% of the sample. Material: PBMCs. The receptors stem from a woman between 18 and 30 years old in good health and CMV-seronegative.

This clone came up once. The chain employs TRBV4-2 and TRBJ1-2; TRBD1 matches 7 bases. The germline gives CDR1 LGHNA, CDR2 YNFKEQ. V gave up 2 bases and J gave up 5 bases; unmatched junction bases: 8. The CDR3 loop spans 15 amino acids. The CDR3 region is CASSQIGTDHYGYTF. The DNA of the CDR3 is TGTGCCAGCAGCCAAATCGGGACAGACCATTATGGCTACACCTTC.

This clone was found a few times. The chain combines TRBV27 with TRBJ1-5, with a possible D match to TRBD1 (5 bases). The CDR3 is made up of 15 amino acids. Trimming took 5 bases from V and 2 from J, leaving 13 bases between them. CDR1 MNHEY and CDR2 SMNVEV come from the germline V gene (reference sequence). CDR3 in amino acids: CASSPKTTGNQPQHF. DNA of the CDR3: TGTGCCAGCAGTCCAAAGACGACAGGCAATCAGCCCCAGCATTTT.

V gene TRBV2 combines with J gene TRBJ2-7; D may be TRBD1 (6 bases). Germline values: CDR1 SNHLY, CDR2 FYNNEI. This CDR3 region has 13 residues. The germline V and J ends were trimmed by 7 bases and 3 bases, with 13 bases remaining between them. The CDR3 DNA is TGTGCCAGCATGGCCGTAGGGGGCTACGAGCAGTACTTC. Its protein product is CASMAVGGYEQYF.

This clone was counted a few times. The chain links TRBV19 to TRBJ1-2, with 9 bases that match TRBD1. Germline CDR1 is LNHDA and CDR2 is SQIVND (reference sequence). After removal of 11 bases from V and 8 bases from J, the junction contained 9 bases not matched to a gene. This CDR3 region has 12 residues. Written as DNA, the CDR3 is TGTGCCGCCTCACAGGGGGCGCGGGGCTACACCTTC. Its protein is CAASQGARGYTF.

The V gene is TRBV6-1, the J gene TRBJ1-5; D is unresolved. The CDR3 is 14 amino acids. The germline V gene encodes CDR1 MNHNS and CDR2 SASEGT. V was cut by 6 bases and J by 1 base, with 10 bases left in between. CDR3 sequence (DNA): TGTGCCAGCAGCGCGTTTTTAAGCAATCAGCCCCAGCATTTT. Protein sequence: CASSAFLSNQPQHF.

V is TRBV11-1 and J is TRBJ2-7, with TRBD2 as a possible D gene (5 bases). The CDR3 is made up of 14 amino acids. V was shortened by 1 base and J by 0 bases, with 7 bases between the two germline ends. Germline V gene data show CDR1 as SGHAT and CDR2 as FQDESV (reference sequence). In nucleotides, the CDR3 is TGTGCCAGCAGCTTAGTGGCGGGCTCCTACGAGCAGTACTTC. As protein: CASSLVAGSYEQYF.

The DNA for the CDR3 is TGCGCCAGCAGCCTCAGGGTAAGCTCCTACGAGCAGTACTTC. This codes for CASSLRVSSYEQYF. The rearrangement links TRBV5-1 to TRBJ2-7; tentative D call: TRBD1 (5 bases). Germline loops: CDR1 SGHRS, CDR2 YFSETQ. Deletions cut 4 bases from V and 0 bases from J, with 11 bases between. This CDR3 is built from 14 residues.

The CDR3 region is CAITGGGERGGNTGELFF. The CDR3 DNA is TGTGCCATCACCGGAGGAGGGGAGCGGGGGGGCAACACCGGGGAGCTGTTTTTT. The chain carries TRBV10-3 and TRBJ2-2, with 10 bases identical to TRBD2. This CDR3 spans 18 amino acids. V lost 7 bases to trimming and J lost 2 bases; unmatched junction nucleotides: 13. Per the germline V gene, CDR1 is ENHRY and CDR2 is SYGVKD.

About this clone itself: Other DNA sequences within the sample encode an identical CDR3. The genes are TRBV6-5 and TRBJ2-5, with TRBD2 identical over 7 bases. V lost 3 bases to trimming and J lost 2 bases; unmatched junction nucleotides: 6. CDR3 length: 15 amino acids. Germline V gene lookup returns CDR1 MNHEY and CDR2 SVGAGI. The CDR3 spells CASSYGGAGQETQYF. As DNA, the CDR3 is TGTGCCAGCAGTTATGGCGGAGCGGGACAAGAGACCCAGTACTTC.

The V call is TRBV15, the J call TRBJ1-5, with TRBD1 matching 7 bases. V gave up 1 base and J gave up 5 bases; unmatched junction bases: 17. The CDR3 spans 19 residues. Germline CDR1 LNHNV, CDR2 YYDKDF (reference sequence). The CDR3 coding sequence is TGTGCCACCAGCAGAGGTTTCCAGACAGGGTCGGTGTGGTATCAGCCCCAGCATTTT. Translation gives CATSRGFQTGSVWYQPQHF.

The J gene is TRBJ1-5, the V gene TRBV28, with a weak D call TRBD1 (6 bases). This CDR3 is built from 13 residues. Trimming left V 6 bases short and J 7 bases short, with 13 bases between. Germline V gene lookup returns CDR1 MDHEN and CDR2 SYDVKM. The CDR3 loop reads CASSGGQGQPQHF. The CDR3 region has the DNA TGTGCCAGCAGCGGGGGGCAAGGACAGCCCCAGCATTTT.

This clone was counted a few times. This rearrangement joins TRBV28 to TRBJ1-2; D not resolved. Looked up from germline, CDR1 is MDHEN and CDR2 is SYDVKM. The ends were cut back, 4 bases at V and 2 bases at J, with 17 bases in the middle. The CDR3 contains 16 residues. The chain's CDR3 is CASSSPRTASNYGYTF. The CDR3 DNA sequence: TGTGCCAGCAGTTCTCCTCGGACTGCCTCGAACTATGGCTACACCTTC.

The chain links TRBV2 to TRBJ2-5, with D unresolved. This CDR3 has 14 amino acids. CDR1 SNHLY and CDR2 FYNNEI come from the germline V gene. Trimming took 1 base from V and 5 from J, leaving 11 bases between them. The CDR3 sequence: CASSEEVSRETQYF. In DNA, the CDR3 is TGTGCCAGCAGTGAAGAGGTATCGAGGGAGACCCAGTACTTC.

This clone has a single count. The genes are TRBV27 and TRBJ1-1; D gene ambiguous. CDR1 is MNHEY, CDR2 SMNVEV, per germline (reference sequence). There are 13 residues in the CDR3. V was pared by 5 bases and J by 8 bases, with 15 bases between. For the CDR3, the DNA is TGTGCCAGCAGTCCCTCCGTTTTAGCCGAAGCTTTCTTT. Translated: CASSPSVLAEAFF.

The chain has TRBV21-1 and TRBJ2-7; the table's D call TRBD2 went unverified against the DNA. TRBV21-1 is reported as a pseudogene. The CDR3 is 15 amino acids. As DNA, the CDR3 is TGTGCCAGCAGCAAATTAGGGGAGGGATGGGACGAGCAGTACTTC. This encodes CASSKLGEGWDEQYF.

The genes are TRBV2 and TRBJ2-2; TRBD2 aligns across 13 bases. CDR3 size: 18 residues. The V and J ends lost 7 bases and 7 bases, in that order; junction bases with no gene match: 15. Germline V gives CDR1 SNHLY, CDR2 FYNNEI. CDR3 DNA sequence: TGTGCCAGCAATTTACTTACCGGGACTAGCGGGAAGGGCGGGGAGCTGTTTTTT. It yields the protein CASNLLTGTSGKGGELFF.

CDR3 protein: CASSDRRDSPSVGYTF. DNA for the CDR3: TGCGCCAGCAGTGATAGACGGGACAGTCCGTCCGTCGGCTACACCTTC. This rearrangement joins TRBV10-1 to TRBJ1-2, with 7 bases aligning to TRBD1. Germline values: CDR1 WNHNN, CDR2 SYGVQD (reference sequence). CDR3 length: 16 residues. Trimming at V came to 3 bases and at J to 8 bases, leaving 15 bases not matched to a gene.

In DNA, the CDR3 is TGTGCCAGCAGTATTGGGCCTAACTATGGCTACACCTTC. It translates to CASSIGPNYGYTF. The V and J genes are TRBV28 and TRBJ1-2, with D unresolved. V was clipped by 5 bases and J by 0 bases, with 7 bases between them. CDR1 is MDHEN, CDR2 SYDVKM, per germline. This CDR3 region has 13 residues.

This clone appeared a few times. The V call is TRBV5-1, the J call TRBJ1-1, with D possibly matching TRBD1 (5 bases). Germline CDR1 is SGHRS and CDR2 is YFSETQ. The CDR3 length is 15 residues. Deletions cut 2 bases from V and 4 bases from J, with 15 bases between. The CDR3 DNA follows: TGCGCCAGCAGCTTCTATCAGGGTACTGGCACTGAAGCTTTCTTT. Protein: CASSFYQGTGTEAFF.

The rearrangement joins TRBV28 to TRBJ2-3, with no clear D. Per the germline V gene, CDR1 is MDHEN and CDR2 is SYDVKM. V dropped 10 bases and J dropped 6 bases, with 17 bases sitting between them. This CDR3 has 13 residues. In DNA form, the CDR3 reads TGTGCCATCCGCAACTCACCCGGGGATACGCAGTATTTT. Amino acid sequence: CAIRNSPGDTQYF.

The chain joins TRBV11-3 to TRBJ2-7, with D possibly matching TRBD1 (5 bases). The CDR3 covers 13 residues. Trimming shortened V by 8 bases and J by 5 bases, and 16 bases separated the two germline ends. Germline CDR1 reads SGHNT; CDR2 reads YENEEA. The CDR3 DNA reads as TGTGCCAGCGGTCGAGGCAGGGCTAACGAGCAGTACTTC. Residues: CASGRGRANEQYF.